At least ten counts were recorded for the clone carrying this T cell receptor (beta chain). Deletions cut 8 bases from V and 4 bases from J, with 12 bases between. CDR1 and CDR2 from the germline V gene are SGHTA and FQGNSA. This CDR3 region has 12 residues. This entry is derived from a study of neurological immune-mediated disorders. MiXCR, run by TCRdb on the 5' RACE reads, gives a single entry per CDR3 protein. The sample includes around 60,000 distinct CDR3 sequences, roughly 3.5% of them seen just once. This receptor was identified in a woman in her sixties or seventies with multiple sclerosis. The chain carries TRBV7-2 and TRBJ2-7; D remains unclear. The source material was PBMCs. In DNA form, the CDR3 reads TGTGCCAGCCTTTTTAGAGTTTACGAGCAGTACTTC. Amino acids: CASLFRVYEQYF.